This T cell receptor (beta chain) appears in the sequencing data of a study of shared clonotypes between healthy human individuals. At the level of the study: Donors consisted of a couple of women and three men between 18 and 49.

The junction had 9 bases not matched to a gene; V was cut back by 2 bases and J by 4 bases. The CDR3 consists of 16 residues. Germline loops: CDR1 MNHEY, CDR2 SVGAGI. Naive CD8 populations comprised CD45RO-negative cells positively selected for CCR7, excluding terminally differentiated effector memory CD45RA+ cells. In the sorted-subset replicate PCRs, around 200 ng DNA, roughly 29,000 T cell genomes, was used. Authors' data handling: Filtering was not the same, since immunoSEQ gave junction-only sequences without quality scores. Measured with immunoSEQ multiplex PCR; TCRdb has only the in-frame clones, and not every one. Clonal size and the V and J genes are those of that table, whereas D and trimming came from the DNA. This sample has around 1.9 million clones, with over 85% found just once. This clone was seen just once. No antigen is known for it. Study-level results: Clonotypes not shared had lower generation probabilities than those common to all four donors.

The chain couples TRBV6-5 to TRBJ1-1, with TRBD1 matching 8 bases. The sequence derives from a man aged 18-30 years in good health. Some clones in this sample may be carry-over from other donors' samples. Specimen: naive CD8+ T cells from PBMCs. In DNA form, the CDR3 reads TGTGCCAGCAGTTACGGAAGGACAGGGAGTCCCACTGAAGCTTTCTTT. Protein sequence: CASSYGRTGSPTEAFF.